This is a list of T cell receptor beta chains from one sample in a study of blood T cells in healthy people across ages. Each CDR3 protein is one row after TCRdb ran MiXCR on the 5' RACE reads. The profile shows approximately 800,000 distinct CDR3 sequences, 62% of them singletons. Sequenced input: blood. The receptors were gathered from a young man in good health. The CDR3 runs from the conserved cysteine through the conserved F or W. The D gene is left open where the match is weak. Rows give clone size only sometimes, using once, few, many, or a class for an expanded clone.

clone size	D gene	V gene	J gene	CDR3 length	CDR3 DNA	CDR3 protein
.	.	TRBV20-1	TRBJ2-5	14	TGCAGTGCTAAAAGGGGTCTGGGGTTGGAGACCCAGTACTTC	CSAKRGLGLETQYF
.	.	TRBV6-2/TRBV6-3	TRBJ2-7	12	TGTGCCAGCAGTTACGGGCCCTACGAGCAGTACTTC	CASSYGPYEQYF
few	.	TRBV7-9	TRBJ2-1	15	TGTGCCAGCGCGGCCGGGACAACGTCCTACAATGAGCAGTTCTTC	CASAAGTTSYNEQFF
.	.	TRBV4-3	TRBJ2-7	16	TGCGCCAGCAGCCAAGGTACGTGGCGGAGCTCCTACGAGCAGTACTTC	CASSQGTWRSSYEQYF
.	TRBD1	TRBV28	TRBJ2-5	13	TGTGCCAGCAGCCATGGACAGGGTTGGGAGCAGTACTTC	CASSHGQGWEQYF
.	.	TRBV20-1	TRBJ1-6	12	TGCAGTGCTAGCGCGACCGGGCGACCCCTCCACTTT	CSASATGRPLHF
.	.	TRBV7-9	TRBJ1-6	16	TGTGCCAGCAGGAGAGAAACCAGCTCCTATAATTCACCCCTCCACTTT	CASRRETSSYNSPLHF
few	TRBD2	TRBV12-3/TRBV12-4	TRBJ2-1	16	TGTGCCAGCAGTCCGGACCTAGCGGGGGCTTCAAATGAGCAGTTCTTC	CASSPDLAGASNEQFF
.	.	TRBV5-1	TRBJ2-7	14	TGCGCCAGCAGCTTGGGGGGGACACCCTCCGAGCAGTACTTC	CASSLGGTPSEQYF
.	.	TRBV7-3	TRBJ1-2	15	TGTGCCAGCAGCTTAGGGACATTTACGCCCTATGGCTACACCTTC	CASSLGTFTPYGYTF
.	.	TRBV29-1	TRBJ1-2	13	TGCAGCGTTGAAGCGGGACACAACTATGGCTACACCTTC	CSVEAGHNYGYTF
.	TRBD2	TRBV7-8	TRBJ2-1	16	TGTGCCAGCGGTCCCGGGACTAGGCTTTCCTACAATGAGCAGTTCTTC	CASGPGTRLSYNEQFF
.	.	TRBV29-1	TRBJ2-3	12	TGCAGCGTTGGACAGAACATAGATACGCAGTATTTT	CSVGQNIDTQYF
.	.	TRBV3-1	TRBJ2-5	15	TGTGCCGGCAGCCGCGGGGACCCTTGGGGAGAGACCCAGTACTTC	CAGSRGDPWGETQYF
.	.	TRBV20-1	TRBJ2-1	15	TGCAGTGCTGCCCATGGGGAGAGCTCCTACAATGAGCAGTTCTTC	CSAAHGESSYNEQFF
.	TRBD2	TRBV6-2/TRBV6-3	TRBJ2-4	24	TGTGCCAGCGCCTTGGCAGGCTATGGCTACACTAGCGGGGTATTTGGGCTGACCAAAAACATTCAGTACTTC	CASALAGYGYTSGVFGLTKNIQYF
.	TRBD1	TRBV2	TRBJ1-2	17	TGTGCCAGCAGTGAAGATGCCGGGACAGGGGATATAGGTGGCTACACCTTC	CASSEDAGTGDIGGYTF
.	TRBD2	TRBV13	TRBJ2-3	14	TGTGCCAGCAGCTCTCTAGCGGACACAGATACGCAGTATTTT	CASSSLADTDTQYF
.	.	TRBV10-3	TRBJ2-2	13	TGTGCCATCAGAGAGACAGACACCGGGGAGCTGTTTTTT	CAIRETDTGELFF
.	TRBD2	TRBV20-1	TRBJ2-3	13	TGCAGTGCAAAGACTAGCGGCACAGATACGCAGTATTTT	CSAKTSGTDTQYF
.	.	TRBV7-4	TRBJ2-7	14	TGTGCCAGCGGAGGGCATCTCCCCCTCTACGAGCAGTACTTC	CASGGHLPLYEQYF
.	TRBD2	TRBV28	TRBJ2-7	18	TGTGCCAGCAGTCCCGGGACTAGCGGGGGGTCCATCTACAATGAGCAGTACTTC	CASSPGTSGGSIYNEQYF
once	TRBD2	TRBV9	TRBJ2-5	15	TGTGCCAGCAGCGTAATGGGACTAGCGTCGGAGACCCAGTACTTC	CASSVMGLASETQYF
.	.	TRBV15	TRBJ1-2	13	TGTGCCACCAGCCGGGGGACGAGCTATGGCTACACCTTC	CATSRGTSYGYTF
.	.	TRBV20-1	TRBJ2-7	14	TGCAGTGCTATCCAGACCTCTCAGCCCTACGAGCAGTACTTC	CSAIQTSQPYEQYF
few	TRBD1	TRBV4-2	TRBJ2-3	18	TGTGCCAGCAGCCAAGATTGGCCGGGACAGGGGGCTGTAGATACGCAGTATTTT	CASSQDWPGQGAVDTQYF
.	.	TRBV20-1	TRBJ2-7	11	TGCAGTGCTAGGATTGGCTACGAGCAGTACTTC	CSARIGYEQYF
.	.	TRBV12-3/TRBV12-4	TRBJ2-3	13	TGTGCCAGCAGACTACGGGCTGCAGATACGCAGTATTTT	CASRLRAADTQYF
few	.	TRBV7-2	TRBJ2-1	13	TGTGCCAGCAGCCCGAACATCTACAATGAGCAGTTCTTC	CASSPNIYNEQFF
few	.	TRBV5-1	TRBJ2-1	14	TGCGCCAGCAAGGGGCTTCAAGGGAGCAATGAGCAGTTCTTC	CASKGLQGSNEQFF
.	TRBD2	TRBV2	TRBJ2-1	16	TGTGCCAGCAGTCATATAACTAGCGGGGGGGCTGATGAGCAGTTCTTC	CASSHITSGGADEQFF
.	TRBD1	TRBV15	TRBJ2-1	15	TGTGCCACGACTCGGGACAGGGGGCAATACAATGAGCAGTTCTTC	CATTRDRGQYNEQFF
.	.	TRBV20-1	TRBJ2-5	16	TGCAGTGCGAGGGACTCCACAACGGAAGATGCGACGACCCAGTACTTC	CSARDSTTEDATTQYF
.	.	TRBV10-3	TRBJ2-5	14	TGTGCCATCAGTGAGAACAGGGGAGGGGAGACCCAGTACTTC	CAISENRGGETQYF
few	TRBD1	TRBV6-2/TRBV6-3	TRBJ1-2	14	TGTGCCAGCAGTTACCGACAGGGCGAGAATGGCTACACCTTC	CASSYRQGENGYTF
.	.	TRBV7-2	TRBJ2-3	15	TGTGTCAGCAGGGTGAACCTTTTTAGCACAGATACGCAGTATTTT	CVSRVNLFSTDTQYF
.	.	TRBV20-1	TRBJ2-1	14	TGCAGTGCTCAGGGGGGCAGGTTGTACAATGAGCAGTTCTTC	CSAQGGRLYNEQFF
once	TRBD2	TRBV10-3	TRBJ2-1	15	TGTGCCATCAGTGCGGGGGCGGGAGGGGGCAATGAGCAGTTCTTC	CAISAGAGGGNEQFF
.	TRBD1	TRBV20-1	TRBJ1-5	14	TGCAGTGCTCGGAGGGACAGTCGGGTTCAGCCCCAGCATTTT	CSARRDSRVQPQHF
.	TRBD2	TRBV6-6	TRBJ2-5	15	TGTGCCAGCAGTCCCCTCCGGGGGGGGGCGAAGACCCAGTACTTC	CASSPLRGGAKTQYF
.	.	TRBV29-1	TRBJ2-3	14	TGCAGTGTTGAAGAGGAGAGAAGCACAGATACGCAGTATTTT	CSVEEERSTDTQYF
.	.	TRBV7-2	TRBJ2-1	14	TGTGCCAGCAGCGCGGGACACTCCCTCAATGAGCAGTTCTTC	CASSAGHSLNEQFF
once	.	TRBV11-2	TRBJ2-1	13	TGTGCCAGCAGCGGCCTCGAATACAATGAGCAGTTCTTC	CASSGLEYNEQFF
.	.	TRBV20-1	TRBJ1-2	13	TGCAGTGCTAGGGGACCACCTAACTATGGCTACACCTTC	CSARGPPNYGYTF
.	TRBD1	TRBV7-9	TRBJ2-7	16	TGTGCCAGCAGGGAAATTGTAGGGACAGGGAACTACGAGCAGTACTTC	CASREIVGTGNYEQYF
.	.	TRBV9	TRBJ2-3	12	TGTGCCAGCGGTTATAAGACAGATACGCAGTATTTT	CASGYKTDTQYF
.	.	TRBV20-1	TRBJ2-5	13	TGCAGTGCTAGCCTCCCAGTTGGACTTGCGCAGTACTTC	CSASLPVGLAQYF
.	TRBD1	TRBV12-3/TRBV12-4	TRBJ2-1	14	TGTGCCAGCAGACCACTGGGACAGGACAATGAGCAGTTCTTC	CASRPLGQDNEQFF